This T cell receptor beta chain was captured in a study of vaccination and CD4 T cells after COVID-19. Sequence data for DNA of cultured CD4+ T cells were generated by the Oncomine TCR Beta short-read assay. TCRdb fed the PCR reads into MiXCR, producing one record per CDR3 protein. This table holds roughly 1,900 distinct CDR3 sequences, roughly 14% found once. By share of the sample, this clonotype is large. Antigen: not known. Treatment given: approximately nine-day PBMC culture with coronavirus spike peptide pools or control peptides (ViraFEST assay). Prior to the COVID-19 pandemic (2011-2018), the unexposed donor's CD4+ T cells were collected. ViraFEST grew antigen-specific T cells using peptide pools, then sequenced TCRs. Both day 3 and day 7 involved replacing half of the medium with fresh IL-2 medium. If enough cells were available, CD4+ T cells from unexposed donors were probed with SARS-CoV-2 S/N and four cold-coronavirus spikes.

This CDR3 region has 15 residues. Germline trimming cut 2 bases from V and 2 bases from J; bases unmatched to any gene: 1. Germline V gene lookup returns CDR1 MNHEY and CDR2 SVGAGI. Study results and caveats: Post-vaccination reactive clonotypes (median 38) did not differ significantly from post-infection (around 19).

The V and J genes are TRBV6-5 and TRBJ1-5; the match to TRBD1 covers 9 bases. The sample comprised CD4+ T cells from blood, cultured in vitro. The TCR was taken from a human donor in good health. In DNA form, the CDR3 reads TGTGCCAGCAGTTACCGGGACAGGGGCAATCAGCCCCAGCATTTT. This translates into CASSYRDRGNQPQHF.